This T cell receptor (beta chain) came from a study of regulatory T cells in long-lasting Graves disease. The CDR3 consists of 13 residues. J was trimmed by 2 bases and V by 7 bases; bases with no gene match: 3. Germline V gene data show CDR1 as KGHSY and CDR2 as FQNENV. Time point reported: newly diagnosed GD, antithyroid drugs for less than 3 months. Construction of the TCR library relied on RNA isolated from PBMCs. The TCR beta library used iRepertoire HTBI primers with Arm-PCR amplification of CDR3. TCRdb reanalysed the multiplex PCR reads using MiXCR and keeps one entry per CDR3 protein. The table has approximately 350,000 distinct CDR3 sequences, approximately 15% seen once. This sample also appeared in a second study, on T cells in Graves' hyperthyroidism and ophthalmopathy. From that report: Appearing also in blood were most of the thyroid clonotypes expanded above 0.001.

The V call is TRBV16, the J call TRBJ2-3, with 7 bases matching TRBD1. The specimen was peripheral blood mononuclear cells (PBMCs), collected at new diagnosis, from a patient treated with antithyroid drugs. This clonotype originated in a man in his forties with Graves disease. CDR3 in DNA: TGTGCCAGCAAGGGGGCCTACACAGATACGCAGTATTTT. This codes for CASKGAYTDTQYF.